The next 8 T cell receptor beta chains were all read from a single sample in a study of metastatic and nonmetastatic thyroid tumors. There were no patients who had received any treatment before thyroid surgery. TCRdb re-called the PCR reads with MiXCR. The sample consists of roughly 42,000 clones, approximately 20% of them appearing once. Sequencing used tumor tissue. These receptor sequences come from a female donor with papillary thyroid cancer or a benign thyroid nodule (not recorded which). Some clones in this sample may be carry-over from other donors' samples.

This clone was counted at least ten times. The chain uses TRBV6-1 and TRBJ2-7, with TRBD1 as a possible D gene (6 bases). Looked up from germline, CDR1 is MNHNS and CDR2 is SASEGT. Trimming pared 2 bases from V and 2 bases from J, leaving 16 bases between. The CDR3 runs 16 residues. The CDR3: CASSELDSLTTYEQYF. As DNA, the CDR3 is TGTGCCAGCAGTGAACTGGACAGCTTAACCACCTACGAGCAGTACTTC.

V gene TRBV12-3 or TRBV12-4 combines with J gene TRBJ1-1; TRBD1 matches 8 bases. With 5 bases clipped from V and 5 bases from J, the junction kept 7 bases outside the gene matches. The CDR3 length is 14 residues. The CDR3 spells CASSRTGWGTEAFF. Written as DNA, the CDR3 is TGTGCCAGCAGTAGGACAGGGTGGGGGACTGAAGCTTTCTTT.

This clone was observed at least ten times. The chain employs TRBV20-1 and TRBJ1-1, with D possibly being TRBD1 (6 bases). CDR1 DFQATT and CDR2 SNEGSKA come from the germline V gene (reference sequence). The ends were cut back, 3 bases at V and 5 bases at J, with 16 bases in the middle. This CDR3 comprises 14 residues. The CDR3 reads CSASKAGVGTEAFF. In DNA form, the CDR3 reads TGCAGTGCTAGCAAGGCAGGGGTTGGTACTGAAGCTTTCTTT.

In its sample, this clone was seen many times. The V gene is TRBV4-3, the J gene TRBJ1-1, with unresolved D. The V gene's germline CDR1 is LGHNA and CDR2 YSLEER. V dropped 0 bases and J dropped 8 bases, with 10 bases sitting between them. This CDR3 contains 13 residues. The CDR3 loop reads CASSQDRGMEAFF. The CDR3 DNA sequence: TGCGCCAGCAGCCAAGATAGAGGGATGGAAGCTTTCTTT.

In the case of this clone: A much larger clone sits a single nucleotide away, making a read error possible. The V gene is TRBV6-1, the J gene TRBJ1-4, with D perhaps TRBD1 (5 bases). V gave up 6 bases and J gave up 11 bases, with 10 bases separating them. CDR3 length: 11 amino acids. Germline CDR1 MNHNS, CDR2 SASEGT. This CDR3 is CASRGGLKLFF. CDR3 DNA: TGTGCCAGCAGGGGGGGGTTGAAACTGTTTTTT.

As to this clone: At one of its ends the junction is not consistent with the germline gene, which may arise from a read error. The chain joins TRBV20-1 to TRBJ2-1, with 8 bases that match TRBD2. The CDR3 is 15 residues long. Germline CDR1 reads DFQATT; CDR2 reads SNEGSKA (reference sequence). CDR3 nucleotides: TGCAGTGCTAGAGTCCGGGGGGGCTCCTACAACGAGCAGTTCTTC. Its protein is CSARVRGGSYNEQFF.

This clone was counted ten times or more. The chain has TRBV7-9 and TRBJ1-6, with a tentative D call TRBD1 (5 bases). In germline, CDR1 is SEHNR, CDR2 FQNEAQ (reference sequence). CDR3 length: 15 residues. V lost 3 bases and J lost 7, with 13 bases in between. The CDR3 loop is CASSFLGGGNSPLHF. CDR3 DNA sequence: TGTGCCAGCAGCTTCCTCGGGGGTGGGAATTCACCCCTCCACTTT.

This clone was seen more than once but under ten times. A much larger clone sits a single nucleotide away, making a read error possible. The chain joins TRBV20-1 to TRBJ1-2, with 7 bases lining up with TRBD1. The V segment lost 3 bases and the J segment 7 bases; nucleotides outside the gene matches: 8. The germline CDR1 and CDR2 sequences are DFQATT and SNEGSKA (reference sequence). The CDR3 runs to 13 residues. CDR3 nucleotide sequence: TGCAGTGCTAGCGTGGAGGGGGCCCTTGGCTACACCTTC. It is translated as CSASVEGALGYTF.